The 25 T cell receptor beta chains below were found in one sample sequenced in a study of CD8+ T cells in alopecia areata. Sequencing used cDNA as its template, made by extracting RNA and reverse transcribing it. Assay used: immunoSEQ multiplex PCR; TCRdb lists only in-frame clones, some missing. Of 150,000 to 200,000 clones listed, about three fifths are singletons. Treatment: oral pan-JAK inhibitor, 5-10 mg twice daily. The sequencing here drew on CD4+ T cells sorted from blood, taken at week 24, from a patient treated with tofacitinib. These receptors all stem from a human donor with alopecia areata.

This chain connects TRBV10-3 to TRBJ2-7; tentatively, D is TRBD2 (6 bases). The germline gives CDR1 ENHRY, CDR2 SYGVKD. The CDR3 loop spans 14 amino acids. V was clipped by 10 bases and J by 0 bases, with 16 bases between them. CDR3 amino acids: CASNTAGSSYEQYF. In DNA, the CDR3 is TGTGCCAGCAACACGGCGGGGAGCTCCTACGAGCAGTACTTC.

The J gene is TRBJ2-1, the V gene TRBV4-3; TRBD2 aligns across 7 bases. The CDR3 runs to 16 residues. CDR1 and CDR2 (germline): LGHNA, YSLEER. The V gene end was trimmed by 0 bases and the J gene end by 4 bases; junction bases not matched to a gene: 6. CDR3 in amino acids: CASSQDPSGRYNEQFF. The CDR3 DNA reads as TGCGCCAGCAGCCAAGATCCTAGCGGACGATACAATGAGCAGTTCTTC.

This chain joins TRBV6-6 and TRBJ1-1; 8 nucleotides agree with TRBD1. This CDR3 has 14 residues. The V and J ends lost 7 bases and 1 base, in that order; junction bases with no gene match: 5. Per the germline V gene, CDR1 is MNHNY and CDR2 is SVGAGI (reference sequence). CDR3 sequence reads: CASIGQGKNTEAFF. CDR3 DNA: TGTGCCAGCATTGGACAGGGCAAGAACACTGAAGCTTTCTTT.

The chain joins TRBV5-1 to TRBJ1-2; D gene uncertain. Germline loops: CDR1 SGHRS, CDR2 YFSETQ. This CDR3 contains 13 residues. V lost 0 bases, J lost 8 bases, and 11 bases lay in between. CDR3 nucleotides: TGCGCCAGCAGCTTGGGGGGTCTTTACGGCTACACCTTC. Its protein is CASSLGGLYGYTF.

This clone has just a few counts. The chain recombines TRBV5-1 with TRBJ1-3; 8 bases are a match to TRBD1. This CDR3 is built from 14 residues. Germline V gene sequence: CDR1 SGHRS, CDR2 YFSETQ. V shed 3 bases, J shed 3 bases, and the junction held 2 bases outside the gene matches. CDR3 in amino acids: CASSSGQGGNTIYF. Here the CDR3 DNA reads TGCGCCAGCAGCTCTGGACAGGGTGGAAACACCATATATTTT.

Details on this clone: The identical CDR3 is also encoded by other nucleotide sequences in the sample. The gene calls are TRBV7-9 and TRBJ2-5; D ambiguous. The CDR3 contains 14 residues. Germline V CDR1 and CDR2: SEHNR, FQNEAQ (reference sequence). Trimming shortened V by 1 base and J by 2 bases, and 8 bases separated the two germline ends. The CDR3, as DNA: TGTGCCAGCAGCTTAGGGACCGTTCAAGAGACCCAGTACTTC. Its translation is CASSLGTVQETQYF. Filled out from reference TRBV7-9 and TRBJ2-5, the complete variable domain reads DTGVSQNPRHKITKRGQNVTFRCDPISEHNRLYWYRQTLGQGPEFLTYFQNEAQLEKSRLLSDRFSAERPKGSFSTLEIQRTEQGDSAMYLCASSLGTVQETQYFGPGTRLLVL.

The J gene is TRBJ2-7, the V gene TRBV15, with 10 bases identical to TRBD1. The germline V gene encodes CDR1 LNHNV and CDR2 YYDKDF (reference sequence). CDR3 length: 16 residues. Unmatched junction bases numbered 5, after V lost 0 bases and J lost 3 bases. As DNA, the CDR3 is TGTGCCACCAGCAGAGAGGCGGGGGACAGGGGCTACGAGCAGTACTTC. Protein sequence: CATSREAGDRGYEQYF.

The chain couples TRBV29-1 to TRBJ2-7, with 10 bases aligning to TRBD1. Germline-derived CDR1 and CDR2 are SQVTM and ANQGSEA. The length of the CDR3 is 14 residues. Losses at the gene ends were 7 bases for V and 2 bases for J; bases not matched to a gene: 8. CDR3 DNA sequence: TGCAGCGGAGGTGGGGGACAGGGGACCTACGAGCAGTACTTC. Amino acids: CSGGGGQGTYEQYF.

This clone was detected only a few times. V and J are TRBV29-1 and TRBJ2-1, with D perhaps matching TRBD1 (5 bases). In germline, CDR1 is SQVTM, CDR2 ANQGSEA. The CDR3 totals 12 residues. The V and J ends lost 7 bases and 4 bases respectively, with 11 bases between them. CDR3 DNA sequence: TGCAGCGCTGACAGCAATTACAATGAGCAGTTCTTC. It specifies CSADSNYNEQFF.

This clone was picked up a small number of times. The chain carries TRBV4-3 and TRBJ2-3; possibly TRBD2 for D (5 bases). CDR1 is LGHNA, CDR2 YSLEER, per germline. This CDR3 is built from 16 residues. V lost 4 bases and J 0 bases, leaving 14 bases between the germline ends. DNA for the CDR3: TGCGCCAGCAGCCCAATTGGAGGTACTAGCACAGATACGCAGTATTTT. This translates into CASSPIGGTSTDTQYF.

This chain's CDR3 is CSVAVLPGANVLTF. As DNA, the CDR3 is TGCAGCGTCGCCGTTCTCCCTGGGGCCAACGTCCTGACTTTC. The chain links TRBV29-1 to TRBJ2-6; D gene unclear. Trimming took 6 bases from V and 2 from J, leaving 11 bases between them. Germline V gene lookup returns CDR1 SQVTM and CDR2 ANQGSEA. The CDR3 length is 14 residues.

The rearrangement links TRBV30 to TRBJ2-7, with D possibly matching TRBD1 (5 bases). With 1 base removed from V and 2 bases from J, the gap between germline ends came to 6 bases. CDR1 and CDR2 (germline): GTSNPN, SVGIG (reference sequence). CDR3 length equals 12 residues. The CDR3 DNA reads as TGTGCCTGGAGTGACAGGCCCTACGAGCAGTACTTC. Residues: CAWSDRPYEQYF.

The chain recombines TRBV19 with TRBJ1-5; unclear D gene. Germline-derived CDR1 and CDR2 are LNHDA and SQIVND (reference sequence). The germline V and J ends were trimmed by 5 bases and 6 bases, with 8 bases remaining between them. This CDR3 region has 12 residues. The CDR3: CASSRFSQPQHF. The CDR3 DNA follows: TGTGCCAGTAGTCGATTTAGTCAGCCCCAGCATTTT.

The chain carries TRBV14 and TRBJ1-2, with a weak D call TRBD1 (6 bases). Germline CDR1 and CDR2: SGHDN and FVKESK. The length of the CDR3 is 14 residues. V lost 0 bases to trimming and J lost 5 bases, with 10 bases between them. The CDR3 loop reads CASSQDPTGYGYTF. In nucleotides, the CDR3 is TGTGCCAGCAGCCAAGACCCGACAGGATATGGCTACACCTTC.

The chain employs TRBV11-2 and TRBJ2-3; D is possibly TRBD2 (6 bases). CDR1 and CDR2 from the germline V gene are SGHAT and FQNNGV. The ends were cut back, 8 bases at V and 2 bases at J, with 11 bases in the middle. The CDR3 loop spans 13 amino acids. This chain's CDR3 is CASQEGITDTQYF. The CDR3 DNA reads TGTGCCAGCCAGGAGGGTATCACAGATACGCAGTATTTT. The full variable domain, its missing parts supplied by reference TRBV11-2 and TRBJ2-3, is EAGVAQSPRYKIIEKRQSVAFWCNPISGHATLYWYQQILGQGPKLLIQFQNNGVVDDSQLPKDRFSAERLKGVDSTLKIQPAKLEDSAVYLCASQEGITDTQYFGPGTRLTVL.

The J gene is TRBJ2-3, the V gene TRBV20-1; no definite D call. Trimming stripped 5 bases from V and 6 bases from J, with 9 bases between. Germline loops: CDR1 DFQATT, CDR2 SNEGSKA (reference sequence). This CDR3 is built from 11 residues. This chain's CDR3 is CSAPLLDTQYF. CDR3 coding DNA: TGCAGTGCTCCCCTGTTGGATACGCAGTATTTT.

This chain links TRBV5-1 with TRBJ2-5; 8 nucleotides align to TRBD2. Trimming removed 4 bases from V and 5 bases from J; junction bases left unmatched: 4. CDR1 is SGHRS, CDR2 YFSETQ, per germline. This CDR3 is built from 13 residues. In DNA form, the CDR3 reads TGCGCCAGCAGCACTAGCGGTGATGAGACCCAGTACTTC. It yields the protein CASSTSGDETQYF.

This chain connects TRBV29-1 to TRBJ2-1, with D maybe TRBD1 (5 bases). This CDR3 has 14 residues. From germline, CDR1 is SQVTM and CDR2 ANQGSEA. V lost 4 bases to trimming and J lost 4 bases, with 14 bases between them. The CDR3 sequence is CSVVGRVTYNEQFF. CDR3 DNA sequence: TGCAGCGTTGTGGGCAGGGTCACTTACAATGAGCAGTTCTTC.

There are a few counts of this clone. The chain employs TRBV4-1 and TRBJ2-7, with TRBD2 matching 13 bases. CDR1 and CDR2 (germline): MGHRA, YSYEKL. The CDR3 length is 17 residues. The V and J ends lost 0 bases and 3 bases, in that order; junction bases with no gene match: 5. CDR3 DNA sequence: TGCGCCAGCAGCCAAGACCTGGGACTAGCGGGGATCTACGAGCAGTACTTC. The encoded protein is CASSQDLGLAGIYEQYF.

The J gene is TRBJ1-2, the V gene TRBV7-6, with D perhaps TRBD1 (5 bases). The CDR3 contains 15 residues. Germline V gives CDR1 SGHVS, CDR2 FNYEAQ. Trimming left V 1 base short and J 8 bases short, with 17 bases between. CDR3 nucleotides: TGTGCCAGCAGCTTAGAGCAGGGCTTCTCTTACGGCTACACCTTC. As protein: CASSLEQGFSYGYTF.

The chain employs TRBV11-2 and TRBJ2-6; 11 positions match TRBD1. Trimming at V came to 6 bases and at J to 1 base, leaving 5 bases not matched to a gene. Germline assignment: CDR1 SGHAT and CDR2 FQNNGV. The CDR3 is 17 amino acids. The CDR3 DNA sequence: TGTGCCAGCAGTCCGGACAGGGGGCTTTCTGGGGCCAACGTCCTGACTTTC. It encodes CASSPDRGLSGANVLTF. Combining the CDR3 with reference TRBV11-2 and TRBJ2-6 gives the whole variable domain EAGVAQSPRYKIIEKRQSVAFWCNPISGHATLYWYQQILGQGPKLLIQFQNNGVVDDSQLPKDRFSAERLKGVDSTLKIQPAKLEDSAVYLCASSPDRGLSGANVLTFGAGSRLTVL.

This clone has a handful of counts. CDR3 DNA: TGCAGTGTTATGCGGGCGTCCTCCTACGAGCAGTACTTC. Translation gives CSVMRASSYEQYF. The chain carries TRBV29-1 and TRBJ2-7, with D tentatively TRBD2 (5 bases). Germline CDR1 is SQVTM and CDR2 is ANQGSEA. The CDR3 is 13 amino acids.

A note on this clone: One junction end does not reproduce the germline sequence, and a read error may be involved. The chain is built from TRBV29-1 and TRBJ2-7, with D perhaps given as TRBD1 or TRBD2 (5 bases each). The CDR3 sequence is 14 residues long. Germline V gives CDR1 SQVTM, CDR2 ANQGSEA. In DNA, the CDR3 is TGCAGCGTTTCCCCCGGGGCAGGGTCCTTCGAGCAGTACTTC. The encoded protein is CSVSPGAGSFEQYF.

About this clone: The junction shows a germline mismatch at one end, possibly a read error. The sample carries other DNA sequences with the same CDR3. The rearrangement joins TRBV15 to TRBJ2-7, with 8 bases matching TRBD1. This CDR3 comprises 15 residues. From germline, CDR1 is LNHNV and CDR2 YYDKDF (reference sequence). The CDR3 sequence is CATSRTGTGTYEQYF. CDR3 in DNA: TGTGCCACCAGCAGAACCGGGACAGGCACCTACGAGCAGTACTTT.

This CDR3 reads CASSQTGWGTGELFF. As DNA, the CDR3 is TGTGCCAGCAGCCAGACAGGGTGGGGTACCGGGGAGCTGTTTTTT. The chain combines TRBV7-9 with TRBJ2-2, with 7 bases lining up with TRBD1. Germline CDR1 reads SEHNR; CDR2 reads FQNEAQ (reference sequence). The length of the CDR3 is 15 residues. The V and J ends lost 5 bases and 5 bases, in that order; junction bases with no gene match: 8. Complete variable domain (other parts from reference TRBV7-9 and TRBJ2-2): DTGVSQNPRHKITKRGQNVTFRCDPISEHNRLYWYRQTLGQGPEFLTYFQNEAQLEKSRLLSDRFSAERPKGSFSTLEIQRTEQGDSAMYLCASSQTGWGTGELFFGEGSRLTVL.